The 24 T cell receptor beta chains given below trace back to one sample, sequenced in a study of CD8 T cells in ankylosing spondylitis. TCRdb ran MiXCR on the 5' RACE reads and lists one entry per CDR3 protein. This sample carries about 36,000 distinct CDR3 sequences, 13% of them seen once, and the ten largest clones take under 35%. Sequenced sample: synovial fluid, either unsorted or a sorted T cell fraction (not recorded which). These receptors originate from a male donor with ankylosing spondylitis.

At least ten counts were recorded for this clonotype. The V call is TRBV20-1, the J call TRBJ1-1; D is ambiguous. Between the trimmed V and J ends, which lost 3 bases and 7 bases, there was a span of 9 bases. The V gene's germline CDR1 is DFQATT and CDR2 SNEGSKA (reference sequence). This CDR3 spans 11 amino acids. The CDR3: CSASPPFEAFF. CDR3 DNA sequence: TGCAGTGCTAGTCCGCCCTTTGAAGCTTTCTTT.

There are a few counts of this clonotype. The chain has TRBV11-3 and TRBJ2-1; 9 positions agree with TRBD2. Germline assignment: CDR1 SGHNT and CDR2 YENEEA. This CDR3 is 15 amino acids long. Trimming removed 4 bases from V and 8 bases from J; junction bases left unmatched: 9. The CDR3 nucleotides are TGTGCCAGCAGCTCCCCTGGCGGGGGGGGCGATGAGCAGTTCTTC. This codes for CASSSPGGGGDEQFF.

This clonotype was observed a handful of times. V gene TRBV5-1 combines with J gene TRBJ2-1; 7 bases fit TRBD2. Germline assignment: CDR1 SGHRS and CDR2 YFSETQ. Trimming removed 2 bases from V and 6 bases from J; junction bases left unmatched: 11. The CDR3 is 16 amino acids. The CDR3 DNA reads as TGCGCCAGCAGCTTTGGGCCCCCGGGACTAATCAATGAGCAGTTCTTC. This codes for CASSFGPPGLINEQFF.

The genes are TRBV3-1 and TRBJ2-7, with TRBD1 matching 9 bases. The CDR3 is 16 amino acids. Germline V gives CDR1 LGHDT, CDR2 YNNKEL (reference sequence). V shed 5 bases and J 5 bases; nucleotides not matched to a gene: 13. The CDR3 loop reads CASSYGQGTSLDEQYF. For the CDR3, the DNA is TGTGCCAGCAGCTACGGACAGGGGACCTCTCTGGACGAGCAGTACTTC.

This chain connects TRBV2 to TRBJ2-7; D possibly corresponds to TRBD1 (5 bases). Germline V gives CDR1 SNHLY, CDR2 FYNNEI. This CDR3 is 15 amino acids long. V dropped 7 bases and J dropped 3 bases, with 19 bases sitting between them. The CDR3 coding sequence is TGTGCCAGCACGCCCAGGCAGGGTTGGCTCTACGAGCAGTACTTC. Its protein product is CASTPRQGWLYEQYF.

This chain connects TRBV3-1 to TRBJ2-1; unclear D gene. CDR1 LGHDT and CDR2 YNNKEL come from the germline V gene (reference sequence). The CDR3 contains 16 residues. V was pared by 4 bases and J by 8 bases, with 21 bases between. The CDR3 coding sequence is TGTGCCAGCAGCCCCGGCTCGCGGTCCTGGGCCCATGAGCAGTTCTTC. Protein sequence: CASSPGSRSWAHEQFF.

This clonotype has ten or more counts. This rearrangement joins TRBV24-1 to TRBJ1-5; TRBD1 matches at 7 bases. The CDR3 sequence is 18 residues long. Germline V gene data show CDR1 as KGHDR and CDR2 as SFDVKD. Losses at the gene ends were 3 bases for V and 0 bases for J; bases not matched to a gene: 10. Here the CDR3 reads CATSDTRDRSFSNQPQHF. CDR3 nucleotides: TGTGCCACCAGTGATACCCGGGACAGATCTTTTAGCAATCAGCCCCAGCATTTT.

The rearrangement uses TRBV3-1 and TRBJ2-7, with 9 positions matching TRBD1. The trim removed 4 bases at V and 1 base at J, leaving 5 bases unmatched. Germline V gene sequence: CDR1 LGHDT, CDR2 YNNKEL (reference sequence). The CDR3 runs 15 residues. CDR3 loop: CASSPRDRVSYEQYF. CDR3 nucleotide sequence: TGTGCCAGCAGCCCTCGGGACAGGGTGTCCTACGAGCAGTACTTC.

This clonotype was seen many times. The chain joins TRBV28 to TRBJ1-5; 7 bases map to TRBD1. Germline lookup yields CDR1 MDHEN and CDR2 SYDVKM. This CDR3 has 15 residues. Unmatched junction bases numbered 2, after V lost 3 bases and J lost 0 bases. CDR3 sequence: CASSFTGASNQPQHF. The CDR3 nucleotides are TGTGCCAGCAGTTTTACAGGGGCTAGCAATCAGCCCCAGCATTTT.

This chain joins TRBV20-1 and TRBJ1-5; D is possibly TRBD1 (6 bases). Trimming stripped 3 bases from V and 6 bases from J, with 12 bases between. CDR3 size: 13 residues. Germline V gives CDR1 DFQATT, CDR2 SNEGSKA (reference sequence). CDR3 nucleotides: TGCAGTGCTAGGTATGAGGACAGTCAGCCCCAGCATTTT. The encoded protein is CSARYEDSQPQHF.

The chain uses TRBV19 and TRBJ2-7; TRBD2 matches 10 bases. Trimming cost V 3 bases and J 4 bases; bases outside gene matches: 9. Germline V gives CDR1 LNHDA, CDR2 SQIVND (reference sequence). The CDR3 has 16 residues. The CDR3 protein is CASSIGEWTSGYEQYF. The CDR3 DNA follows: TGTGCCAGTAGTATTGGCGAATGGACTAGCGGTTACGAGCAGTACTTC.

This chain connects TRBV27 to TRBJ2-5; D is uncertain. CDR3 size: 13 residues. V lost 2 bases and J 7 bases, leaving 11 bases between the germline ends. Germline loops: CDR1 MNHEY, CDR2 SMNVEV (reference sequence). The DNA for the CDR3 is TGTGCCAGCAGTTTAAAAGGAGCCGGGACCCAGTACTTC. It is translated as CASSLKGAGTQYF.

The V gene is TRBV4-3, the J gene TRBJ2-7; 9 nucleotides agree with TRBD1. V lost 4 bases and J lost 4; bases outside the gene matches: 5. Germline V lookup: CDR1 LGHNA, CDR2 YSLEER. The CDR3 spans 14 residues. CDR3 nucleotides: TGCGCCAGCAGCCCTAACAGGGGGCCTTACGAGCAGTACTTC. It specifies CASSPNRGPYEQYF.

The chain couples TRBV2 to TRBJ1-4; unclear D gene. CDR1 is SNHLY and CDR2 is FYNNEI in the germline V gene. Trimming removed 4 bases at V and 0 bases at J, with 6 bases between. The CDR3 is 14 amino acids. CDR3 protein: CASSVRTTNEKLFF. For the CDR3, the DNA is TGTGCCAGCAGTGTTCGTACAACTAATGAAAAACTGTTTTTT.

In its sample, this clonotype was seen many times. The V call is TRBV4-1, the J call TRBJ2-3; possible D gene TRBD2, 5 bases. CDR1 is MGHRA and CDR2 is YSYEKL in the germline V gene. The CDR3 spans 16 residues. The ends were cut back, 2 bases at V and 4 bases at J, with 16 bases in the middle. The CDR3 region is CASSQRLGLRSDTQYF. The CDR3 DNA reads TGCGCCAGCAGCCAACGCCTTGGACTTCGATCAGATACGCAGTATTTT.

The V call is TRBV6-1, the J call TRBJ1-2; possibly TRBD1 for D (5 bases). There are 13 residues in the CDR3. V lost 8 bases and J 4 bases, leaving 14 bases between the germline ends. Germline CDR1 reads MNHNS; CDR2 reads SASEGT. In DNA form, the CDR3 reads TGTGCCAGCCGGACGGGACGGAGCTATGGCTACACCTTC. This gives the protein CASRTGRSYGYTF.

The CDR3, as DNA: TGTGCCAGCAGCTTAGATCCCGGGGCTCTCTACGAGCAGTACTTC. This codes for CASSLDPGALYEQYF. J is TRBJ2-7 and V is TRBV11-2, with D perhaps assigned TRBD1 or TRBD2 (5 bases each). CDR3 size: 15 residues. Germline CDR1 SGHAT, CDR2 FQNNGV. V shed 0 bases and J shed 3 bases, with 12 bases lying between them.

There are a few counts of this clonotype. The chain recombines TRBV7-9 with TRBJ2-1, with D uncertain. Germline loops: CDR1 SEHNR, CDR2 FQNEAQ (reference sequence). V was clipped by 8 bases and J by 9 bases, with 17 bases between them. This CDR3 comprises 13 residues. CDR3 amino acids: CASRLVVLGEQFF. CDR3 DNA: TGTGCCAGCCGACTGGTGGTGTTGGGTGAGCAGTTCTTC.

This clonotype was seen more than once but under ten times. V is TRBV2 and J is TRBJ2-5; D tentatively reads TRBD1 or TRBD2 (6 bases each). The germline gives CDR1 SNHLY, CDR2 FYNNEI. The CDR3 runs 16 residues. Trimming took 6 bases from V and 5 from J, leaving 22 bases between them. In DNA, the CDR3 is TGTGCCAGCAGCGGACGACCTGGGGGGCTTGGGGAGACCCAGTACTTC. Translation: CASSGRPGGLGETQYF.

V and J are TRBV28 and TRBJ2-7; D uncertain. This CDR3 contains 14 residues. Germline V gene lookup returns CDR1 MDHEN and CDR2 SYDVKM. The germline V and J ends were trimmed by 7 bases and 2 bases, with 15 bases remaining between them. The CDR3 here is CASNPAPPTYEQYF. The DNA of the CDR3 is TGTGCCAGCAATCCAGCCCCCCCGACCTACGAGCAGTACTTC.

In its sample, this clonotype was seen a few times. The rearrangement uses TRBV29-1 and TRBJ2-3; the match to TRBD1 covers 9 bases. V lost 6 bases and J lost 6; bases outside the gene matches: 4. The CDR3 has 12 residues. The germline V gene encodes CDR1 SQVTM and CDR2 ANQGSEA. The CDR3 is CSVDRGRDTQYF. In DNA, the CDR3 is TGCAGCGTGGACAGGGGTCGGGATACGCAGTATTTT.

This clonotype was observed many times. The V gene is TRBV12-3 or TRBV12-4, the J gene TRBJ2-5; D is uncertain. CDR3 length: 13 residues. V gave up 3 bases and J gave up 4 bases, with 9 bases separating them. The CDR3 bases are TGTGCCAGCAGTTTCCCCCTCCGAGAGACCCAGTACTTC. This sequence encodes CASSFPLRETQYF.

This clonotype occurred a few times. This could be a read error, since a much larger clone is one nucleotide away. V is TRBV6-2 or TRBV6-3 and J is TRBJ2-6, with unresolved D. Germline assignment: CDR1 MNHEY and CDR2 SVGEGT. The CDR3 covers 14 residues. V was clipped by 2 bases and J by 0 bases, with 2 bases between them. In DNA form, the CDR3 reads TGTGCCAGCAGTTACAACTCTGGGGCCAACGTCCTGACTTTC. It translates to CASSYNSGANVLTF.

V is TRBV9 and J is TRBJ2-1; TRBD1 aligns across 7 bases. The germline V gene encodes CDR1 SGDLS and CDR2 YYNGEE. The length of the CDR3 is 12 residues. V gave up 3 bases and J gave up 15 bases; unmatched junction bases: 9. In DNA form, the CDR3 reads TGTGCCAGCAGCGGACTCGCAGGGGGTACGTTCTTC. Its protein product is CASSGLAGGTFF.